The 9 T cell receptor beta chains below were found in one sample sequenced in a study of cytomegalovirus exposure and HLA in healthy donors. This PCR relied on a set of 60 Vbeta primers and 13 Jbeta primers. Sequencing was performed with immunoSEQ multiplex PCR; in TCRdb, only in-frame clones are kept and a portion is missing. Here the sample spans 160,000 or so clones, around 73% being singletons. The specimen was PBMCs. These receptors all stem from a male donor in good health and CMV-seronegative.

The V gene is TRBV7-3, the J gene TRBJ2-1, with TRBD2 matching 8 bases. Germline V gives CDR1 SGHTA, CDR2 FQGTGA. The CDR3 is 15 amino acids. V gave up 5 bases and J gave up 7 bases; unmatched junction bases: 10. The CDR3 nucleotides read TGTGCCAGCAGCCTCCGGTTAGCGGGACTGAATGAGCAGTTCTTC. Amino acids: CASSLRLAGLNEQFF.

The count of this clone is one. The genes are TRBV27 and TRBJ1-2; TRBD1 is a possible D gene (6 bases). The CDR3 consists of 13 residues. Germline V lookup: CDR1 MNHEY, CDR2 SMNVEV (reference sequence). V dropped 6 bases and J dropped 4 bases, with 12 bases sitting between them. The CDR3 nucleotides are TGTGCCAGCAGGGGGGCAGGGCGCTATGGCTACACCTTC. Residues: CASRGAGRYGYTF.

The chain employs TRBV4-1 and TRBJ2-7; 8 nucleotides line up with TRBD1. The V segment lost 1 base and the J segment 6 bases; nucleotides outside the gene matches: 5. The CDR3 is made up of 14 amino acids. CDR1 is MGHRA and CDR2 is YSYEKL in the germline V gene. The CDR3 bases are TGCGCCAGCAGCCAAGGTCAGGGGGCGATCGAGCAGTACTTC. This encodes CASSQGQGAIEQYF.

The CDR3 is CASSSQLNTEAFF. In DNA form, the CDR3 reads TGTGCCAGCAGCTCCCAGTTGAACACTGAAGCTTTCTTT. The chain employs TRBV7-2 and TRBJ1-1; D call uncertain. CDR3 size: 13 residues. Trimming cost V 4 bases and J 0 bases, with 6 bases left between them. Germline CDR1 and CDR2: SGHTA and FQGNSA.

V gene TRBV19 combines with J gene TRBJ1-1; D remains ambiguous. Looked up from germline, CDR1 is LNHDA and CDR2 is SQIVND (reference sequence). V gave up 4 bases and J gave up 1 base, with 7 bases separating them. The CDR3 extends over 13 amino acids. The CDR3 DNA is TGTGCCAGTAGTAAGGCGGCGAACACTGAAGCTTTCTTT. Translation: CASSKAANTEAFF. Variable domain in full (rest from reference TRBV19 and TRBJ1-1): DGGITQSPKYLFRKEGQNVTLSCEQNLNHDAMYWYRQDPGQGLRLIYYSQIVNDFQKGDIAEGYSVSREKKESFPLTVTSAQKNPTAFYLCASSKAANTEAFFGQGTRLTVV.

The V gene is TRBV4-3, the J gene TRBJ1-3; the D is unclear. The CDR3 spans 17 residues. Germline V gives CDR1 LGHNA, CDR2 YSLEER. Trimming stripped 0 bases from V and 0 bases from J, with 12 bases between. The CDR3 DNA follows: TGCGCCAGCAGCCAAGACAGCGCCCACGTCTCTGGAAACACCATATATTTT. It is translated as CASSQDSAHVSGNTIYF.

Regarding this clone: At one of its ends the junction is not consistent with the germline gene, which may arise from a read error. The rearrangement uses TRBV6-1 and TRBJ1-2; possibly TRBD1 for D (5 bases). The CDR3 sequence is 15 residues long. Looked up from germline, CDR1 is MNHNS and CDR2 is SASEGT. The DNA of the CDR3 is TGTGCCAGCAGTGAAGGCCCCGGTGGGGACTATGTCTACACCTTC. Translating gives CASSEGPGGDYVYTF.

This rearrangement joins TRBV25-1 to TRBJ1-2; 12 bases are a match to TRBD1. V lost 2 bases and J lost 6; bases outside the gene matches: 4. Germline V gene lookup returns CDR1 MGHDK and CDR2 SYGVNS. This CDR3 has 15 amino acids. The CDR3 nucleotides read TGTGCCAGCAGTGAACCCGGGACAGGGGGCCATGGCTACACCTTC. It codes for CASSEPGTGGHGYTF.

The CDR3 protein is CASSPDSYNSPLHF. The CDR3 nucleotides are TGTGCCAGCAGCCCGGACAGTTATAATTCACCCCTCCACTTT. The chain joins TRBV7-2 to TRBJ1-6, with D possibly matching TRBD1 (6 bases). There are 14 residues in the CDR3. The V and J ends lost 5 bases and 4 bases respectively, with 9 bases between them. Germline V gene lookup returns CDR1 SGHTA and CDR2 FQGNSA.